This TCR beta chain was recovered during a study of blood T cell repertoires in COVID-19. Study in general: Whether acute or convalescent, the COVID-19 samples came from the United States, Italy and Spain. PBMCs, B-cell-depleted T cells, or T cells provided the cDNA or gDNA that made up the material.

The ends were cut back, 10 bases at V and 7 bases at J, with 14 bases in the middle. Germline-derived CDR1 and CDR2 are MNHEY and SVGAGI. The CDR3 covers 12 residues. As handled by the study authors: How many nucleated cells were present was estimated from reference gene primer amplification. The table came from immunoSEQ multiplex PCR; TCRdb's copy has only in-frame clones and leaves some out. The V and J calls and the clone size are those of that table, but D and trimming were determined from the DNA. The sample carries approximately 81,000 clones, roughly four fifths recorded once. This receptor was taken from a human donor in a cohort sampled during active COVID-19. The sequenced sample consisted of peripheral blood. The chain joins TRBV6-5 to TRBJ1-5, with a possible D match to TRBD1 (5 bases). Here the CDR3 reads CATNHWGQPQHF. The CDR3 DNA sequence: TGTGCCACCAATCACTGGGGCCAGCCCCAGCATTTT.